Each of the 20 T cell receptor beta chains below was sequenced from the same sample in a study of cytomegalovirus exposure and HLA in healthy donors. Only in-frame clones appear in the TCRdb table, and some are missing; sequencing was by immunoSEQ multiplex PCR. The profile shows about 110,000 clones, about 92% of them singletons. Sample: PBMCs. The receptor source for this set is a woman aged 18-29 years in good health and CMV-seronegative.

The chain has TRBV19 and TRBJ1-5, with D hard to call. CDR1 LNHDA and CDR2 SQIVND come from the germline V gene (reference sequence). The V and J ends lost 4 bases and 3 bases respectively, with 10 bases between them. The CDR3 spans 14 residues. CDR3: CASSTPGNNQPQHF. DNA of the CDR3: TGTGCCAGTAGTACCCCGGGAAACAATCAGCCCCAGCATTTT.

The chain carries TRBV6-1 and TRBJ2-1, with 7 bases aligning to TRBD1. CDR3 size: 11 residues. The germline V gene has CDR1 MNHNS and CDR2 SASEGT. The junction had 2 bases not matched to a gene; V was cut back by 3 bases and J by 12 bases. The CDR3 DNA follows: TGTGCCAGCAGTGACAGGGGGAGGCAGTTCTTC. Translated: CASSDRGRQFF.

The J gene is TRBJ2-3, the V gene TRBV4-1; 10 positions match TRBD1. CDR3 length equals 16 residues. The germline CDR1 and CDR2 sequences are MGHRA and YSYEKL. V lost 4 bases to trimming and J lost 1 base; unmatched junction nucleotides: 5. This chain's CDR3 is CASSPRDRGGTDTQYF. CDR3 in DNA: TGCGCCAGCAGCCCCCGGGACAGGGGAGGCACAGATACGCAGTATTTT.

V and J are TRBV13 and TRBJ2-7; a weak D match, TRBD2 (7 bases). The germline CDR1 and CDR2 sequences are PRHDT and FYEKMQ (reference sequence). The germline V and J ends were trimmed by 5 bases and 7 bases, with 15 bases remaining between them. This CDR3 is 13 amino acids long. The CDR3 DNA reads TGTGCCAGCAGCCCCGGGGGGCGCATAGAGCAGTACTTC. It codes for CASSPGGRIEQYF.

The J gene is TRBJ2-1, the V gene TRBV9, with 10 bases identical to TRBD1. The CDR3 covers 16 residues. Germline-derived CDR1 and CDR2 are SGDLS and YYNGEE. V lost 1 base to trimming and J lost 5 bases; unmatched junction nucleotides: 6. The CDR3 spells CASSVTRDRGNNEQFF. The CDR3 coding sequence is TGTGCCAGCAGCGTAACCCGGGACAGGGGTAACAATGAGCAGTTCTTC.

The chain employs TRBV11-2 and TRBJ2-7, with TRBD2 as a possible D gene (6 bases). From germline, CDR1 is SGHAT and CDR2 FQNNGV. V lost 1 base and J 0 bases, leaving 19 bases between the germline ends. This CDR3 is 18 amino acids long. The CDR3 sequence: CASSLVAGGGLLSYEQYF. The CDR3 DNA sequence: TGTGCCAGCAGCTTAGTGGCTGGAGGCGGACTACTCTCCTACGAGCAGTACTTC.

The chain joins TRBV4-3 to TRBJ2-1, with 10 bases lining up with TRBD1. CDR1 is LGHNA, CDR2 YSLEER, per germline. The J segment lost 12 bases and the V segment lost 1 base, leaving 12 bases of the junction unmatched. The CDR3 has 16 amino acids. CDR3 region: CASSQVGDRGSLGQFF. The CDR3 DNA sequence: TGCGCCAGCAGCCAAGTGGGGGACAGGGGCTCCCTTGGGCAGTTCTTC.

The J gene is TRBJ2-1, the V gene TRBV4-1; 12 bases are a match to TRBD1. The trim removed 4 bases at V and 8 bases at J, leaving 6 bases unmatched. This CDR3 contains 15 residues. CDR1 MGHRA and CDR2 YSYEKL come from the germline V gene. The CDR3 region is CASSPGQGAVDEQFF. DNA of the CDR3: TGCGCCAGCAGCCCGGGACAGGGGGCGGTGGATGAGCAGTTCTTC.

The V call is TRBV7-2, the J call TRBJ2-5; 13 bases match TRBD2. CDR1 is SGHTA, CDR2 FQGNSA, per germline. The CDR3 consists of 14 residues. J gave up 1 base and V 8 bases, and 1 base lay outside the gene matches. Here the CDR3 DNA reads TGTGCCAGCCGACTAGCGGGGGGCCAAGAGACCCAGTACTTC. Amino acid sequence: CASRLAGGQETQYF.

The chain uses TRBV5-1 and TRBJ1-2, with D possibly TRBD1 on 6 matching bases. CDR1 and CDR2 from the germline V gene are SGHRS and YFSETQ. The CDR3 length is 14 residues. Trimming took off 5 bases at V and 2 bases at J, with 13 bases between the two ends. The CDR3 region has the DNA TGCGCCAGCAGTTTAAACAGGGCGAACTATGGCTACACCTTC. It translates to CASSLNRANYGYTF.

CDR3 in amino acids: CASSSGGKREGTDTQYF. In DNA, the CDR3 is TGTGCCAGTAGTTCCGGCGGGAAGCGGGAGGGCACAGATACGCAGTATTTT. The gene calls are TRBV19 and TRBJ2-3; the match to TRBD2 covers 9 bases. The CDR3 contains 17 residues. Germline V gives CDR1 LNHDA, CDR2 SQIVND (reference sequence). The V gene end was trimmed by 5 bases and the J gene end by 1 base; junction bases not matched to a gene: 10. The variable domain in full, completed from reference TRBV19 and TRBJ2-3, reads DGGITQSPKYLFRKEGQNVTLSCEQNLNHDAMYWYRQDPGQGLRLIYYSQIVNDFQKGDIAEGYSVSREKKESFPLTVTSAQKNPTAFYLCASSSGGKREGTDTQYFGPGTRLTVL.

The chain carries TRBV5-5 and TRBJ1-2, with a tentative D call TRBD1 (6 bases). There are 13 residues in the CDR3. V lost 0 bases and J lost 8, with 11 bases in between. Germline CDR1 is SGHKS and CDR2 is YYEKEE (reference sequence). In DNA form, the CDR3 reads TGTGCCAGCAGCTTGGACAGGGATTTCGGCTACACCTTC. Its translation: CASSLDRDFGYTF.

This clone was seen only once. The chain combines TRBV6-6 with TRBJ1-2, with TRBD1 matching over 9 bases. CDR1 and CDR2 (germline): MNHNY, SVGAGI (reference sequence). V lost 6 bases to trimming and J lost 7 bases; unmatched junction nucleotides: 0. The length of the CDR3 is 11 residues. CDR3 sequence (DNA): TGTGCCAGCAGACAGGGGGCTGGCTACACCTTC. As protein: CASRQGAGYTF.

This clone occurred a few times. The chain joins TRBV27 to TRBJ1-2; perhaps TRBD1 as D (6 bases). The CDR3 consists of 13 residues. CDR1 and CDR2 from the germline V gene are MNHEY and SMNVEV (reference sequence). Trimming pared 6 bases from V and 8 bases from J, leaving 16 bases between. The CDR3 bases are TGTGCCAGCAGGATGGGAGGGGGAGTCGGCTACACCTTC. Encoded protein: CASRMGGGVGYTF.

The rearrangement links TRBV29-1 to TRBJ1-2, with D perhaps matching TRBD1 (6 bases). Germline V gene data show CDR1 as SQVTM and CDR2 as ANQGSEA. Trimming shortened V by 0 bases and J by 8 bases, and 16 bases separated the two germline ends. The CDR3 has 14 residues. The CDR3 sequence: CSVEEMSGGRGYTF. The CDR3 DNA is TGCAGCGTTGAAGAGATGTCGGGGGGCAGGGGCTACACCTTC.

V gene TRBV5-1 combines with J gene TRBJ1-3; D is undetermined. The CDR3 has 14 residues. Trimming left V 7 bases short and J 0 bases short, with 11 bases between. CDR1 and CDR2 from the germline V gene are SGHRS and YFSETQ. Written as DNA, the CDR3 is TGCGCCAGCGGCGAGGGTGACTCTGGAAACACCATATATTTT. Translating gives CASGEGDSGNTIYF.

The V and J genes are TRBV7-2 and TRBJ2-1; D may be TRBD2 (6 bases). This CDR3 is built from 14 residues. Trimming cost V 7 bases and J 10 bases, with 20 bases left between them. Germline V CDR1 and CDR2: SGHTA, FQGNSA. CDR3 DNA sequence: TGTGCCAGCACCACTCAAAGGCGGGGAGTCGAGCAGTTCTTC. It yields the protein CASTTQRRGVEQFF.

V is TRBV19 and J is TRBJ1-4; weak D call: TRBD1 (5 bases). Trimming removed 3 bases from V and 5 bases from J, with 7 bases in between. The CDR3 has 13 amino acids. In germline, CDR1 is LNHDA, CDR2 SQIVND (reference sequence). The CDR3 sequence is CASSIRGNEKLFF. DNA of the CDR3: TGTGCCAGTAGTATTCGGGGGAATGAAAAACTGTTTTTT.

J is TRBJ1-5 and V is TRBV7-9; D ambiguous. The germline V and J ends were trimmed by 4 bases and 4 bases, with 5 bases remaining between them. Germline loops: CDR1 SEHNR, CDR2 FQNEAQ (reference sequence). This CDR3 is built from 12 residues. The CDR3 bases are TGTGCCAGCAGCTCGGGGAATCAGCCCCAGCATTTT. This encodes CASSSGNQPQHF. Filled out from reference TRBV7-9 and TRBJ1-5, the complete variable domain reads DTGVSQNPRHKITKRGQNVTFRCDPISEHNRLYWYRQTLGQGPEFLTYFQNEAQLEKSRLLSDRFSAERPKGSFSTLEIQRTEQGDSAMYLCASSSGNQPQHFGDGTRLSIL.

The chain couples TRBV4-3 to TRBJ2-2; D is possibly TRBD2 (6 bases). Trimming removed 1 base from V and 6 bases from J, with 12 bases in between. This CDR3 is 15 amino acids long. Germline V gene data show CDR1 as LGHNA and CDR2 as YSLEER. For the CDR3, the DNA is TGCGCCAGCAGCCAAGTTTATCCTAGCGCCGGGGAGCTGTTTTTT. It encodes CASSQVYPSAGELFF.